This record covers a single TCR beta chain. Its antigen is currently unknown. Germline CDR1 MGHRA, CDR2 YSYEKL. This CDR3 has 17 residues. V dropped 0 bases and J dropped 1 base, with 12 bases sitting between them. The entry originates in a study of cytomegalovirus exposure and HLA in healthy donors. Study-wide results and limits: Later analysis identified 17,000 or so TCR beta sequences associated with HLA alleles, using a false discovery rate threshold of 0.05. The later analysis indicated that the majority of CMV-associated TCR beta chains appeared HLA-restricted. Some V segments, TRBV6-2 and TRBV6-3 among them, were indistinguishable and were therefore excluded. Per a prior analysis, the majority of TCR beta V segments were productive roughly 90% or roughly 30% of the time.

60 Vbeta and 13 Jbeta primers were used in PCR. The protocol was immunoSEQ multiplex PCR, while the TCRdb copy is restricted to in-frame clones and leaves out a portion. Here the sample spans around 130,000 clones, roughly 88% being singletons. The source is a man aged 50 or older in good health and CMV-seronegative. The chain employs TRBV4-1 and TRBJ1-4; D perhaps matches TRBD1 (6 bases). The sample was PBMCs. CDR3 in amino acids: CASSQDEVGGTNEKLFF. Here the CDR3 DNA reads TGCGCCAGCAGCCAAGACGAAGTAGGGGGAACTAATGAAAAACTGTTTTTT.